This TCR beta chain was retrieved from a study of shared clonotypes between healthy human individuals. Profiling relied on immunoSEQ multiplex PCR, and the TCRdb table lists in-frame clones only, not all of them. The sample has approximately 2.1 million clones; 93% are singletons. V was trimmed by 5 bases and J by 3 bases, leaving 10 bases between them. This CDR3 is 13 amino acids long. Per germline, CDR1 SNHLY and CDR2 FYNNEI. Sequencing input: naive CD4+ T cells from PBMCs. The subset denotes: CD45RA+ positively selected. This clonotype originated in a man younger than 35 in good health. Some clones in this sample may be carry-over from other donors' samples. The chain uses TRBV2 and TRBJ1-2, with D possibly matching TRBD1 (6 bases). Here the CDR3 reads CASSFKGDYGYTF. CDR3 sequence (DNA): TGTGCCAGCAGTTTTAAGGGGGACTATGGCTACACCTTC.